This T cell receptor beta chain originates from a study of CD8 T cells in Susac syndrome. The study's findings and limits: The CD4+ T cell repertoires from Susac syndrome exhibited no clonal expansion.

Random hexamers served to reverse transcribe roughly 0.45 to 1 ug RNA. Amplification of TCR beta CDR3 across 54 Vbeta and 13 Jbeta was performed with immunoSEQ multiplex PCR. TCRdb re-called the immunoSEQ multiplex PCR reads with MiXCR, one entry per CDR3 protein. The data show some 160,000 distinct CDR3 sequences, 94% seen once. To note about this clonotype: As yet, its antigen is unknown.

Germline CDR1 and CDR2: SQVTM and ANQGSEA. The V and J ends lost 6 bases and 0 bases respectively, with 6 bases between them. This CDR3 contains 12 residues. The chain is built from TRBV29-1 and TRBJ2-1; the D gene is possibly TRBD1 (6 bases). This TCR came from a human donor with Susac syndrome. The sample comprised CD4+ T cells from PBMCs. The CDR3: CSVGHSYNEQFF. The DNA for the CDR3 is TGCAGCGTGGGACACTCCTACAATGAGCAGTTCTTC.